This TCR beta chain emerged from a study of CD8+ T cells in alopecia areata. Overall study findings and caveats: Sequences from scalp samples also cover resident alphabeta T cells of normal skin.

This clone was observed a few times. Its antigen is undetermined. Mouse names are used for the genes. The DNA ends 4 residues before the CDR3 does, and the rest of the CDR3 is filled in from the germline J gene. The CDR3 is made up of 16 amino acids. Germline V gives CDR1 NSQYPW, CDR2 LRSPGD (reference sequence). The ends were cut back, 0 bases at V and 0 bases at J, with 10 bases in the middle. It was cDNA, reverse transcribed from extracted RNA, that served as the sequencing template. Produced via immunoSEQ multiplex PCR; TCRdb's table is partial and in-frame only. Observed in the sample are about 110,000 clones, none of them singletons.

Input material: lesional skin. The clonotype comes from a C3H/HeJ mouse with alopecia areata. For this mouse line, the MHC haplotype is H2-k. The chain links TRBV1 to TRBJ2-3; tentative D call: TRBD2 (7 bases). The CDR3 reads CTCSAERGASAETLYF. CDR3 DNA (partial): TGCACCTGCAGTGCAGAACGGGGGGCCAGTGCAGAA.